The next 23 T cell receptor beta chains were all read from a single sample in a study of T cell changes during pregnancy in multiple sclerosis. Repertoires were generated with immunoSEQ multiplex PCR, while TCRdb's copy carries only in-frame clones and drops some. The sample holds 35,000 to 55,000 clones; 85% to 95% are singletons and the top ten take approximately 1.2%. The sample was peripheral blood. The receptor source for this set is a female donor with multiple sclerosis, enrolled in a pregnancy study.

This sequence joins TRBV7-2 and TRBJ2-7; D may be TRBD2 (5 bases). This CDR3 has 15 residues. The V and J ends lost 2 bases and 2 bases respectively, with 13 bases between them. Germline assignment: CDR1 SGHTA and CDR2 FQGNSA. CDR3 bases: TGTGCCAGCAGCTTACGGCTCGGGGTTACCTACGAGCAGTACTTC. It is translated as CASSLRLGVTYEQYF.

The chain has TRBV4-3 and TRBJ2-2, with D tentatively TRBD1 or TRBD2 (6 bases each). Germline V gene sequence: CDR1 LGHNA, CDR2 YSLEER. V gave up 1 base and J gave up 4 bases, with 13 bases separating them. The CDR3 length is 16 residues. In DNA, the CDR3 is TGCGCCAGCAGCCAAGGATCGGGGGCATTCACCGGGGAGCTGTTTTTT. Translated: CASSQGSGAFTGELFF.

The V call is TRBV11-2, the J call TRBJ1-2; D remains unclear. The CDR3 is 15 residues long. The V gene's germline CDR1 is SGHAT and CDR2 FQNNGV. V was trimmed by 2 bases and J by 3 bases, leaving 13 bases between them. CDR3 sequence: CASSLSTDQYYGYTF. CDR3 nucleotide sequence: TGTGCCAGCAGCTTAAGTACCGACCAGTACTATGGCTACACCTTC. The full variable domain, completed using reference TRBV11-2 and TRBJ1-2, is EAGVAQSPRYKIIEKRQSVAFWCNPISGHATLYWYQQILGQGPKLLIQFQNNGVVDDSQLPKDRFSAERLKGVDSTLKIQPAKLEDSAVYLCASSLSTDQYYGYTFGSGTRLTVV.

CDR3 in amino acids: CAWSVGSNQPQHF. For the CDR3, the DNA is TGTGCCTGGAGTGTGGGAAGCAATCAGCCCCAGCATTTT. The rearrangement links TRBV30 to TRBJ1-5; no clear D. Germline V gene sequence: CDR1 GTSNPN, CDR2 SVGIG (reference sequence). Trimming removed 0 bases at V and 1 base at J, with 4 bases between. The CDR3 length is 13 residues.

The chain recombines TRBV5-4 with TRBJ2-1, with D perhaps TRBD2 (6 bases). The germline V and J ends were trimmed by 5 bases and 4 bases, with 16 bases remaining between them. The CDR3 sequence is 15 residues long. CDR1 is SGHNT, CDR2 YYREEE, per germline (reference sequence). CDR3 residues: CASSPRASAYNEQFF. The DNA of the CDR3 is TGTGCCAGCAGTCCCAGGGCTAGCGCGTACAATGAGCAGTTCTTC. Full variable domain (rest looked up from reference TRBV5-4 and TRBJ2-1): ETGVTQSPTHLIKTRGQQVTLRCSSQSGHNTVSWYQQALGQGPQFIFQYYREEENGRGNFPPRFSGLQFPNYSSELNVNALELDDSALYLCASSPRASAYNEQFFGPGTRLTVL.

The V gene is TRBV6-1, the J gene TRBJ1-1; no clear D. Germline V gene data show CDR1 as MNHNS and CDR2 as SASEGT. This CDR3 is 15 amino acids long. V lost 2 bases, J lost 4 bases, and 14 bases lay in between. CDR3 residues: CASSEMMGSSTEAFF. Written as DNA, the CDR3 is TGTGCCAGCAGTGAAATGATGGGGTCGAGCACTGAAGCTTTCTTT.

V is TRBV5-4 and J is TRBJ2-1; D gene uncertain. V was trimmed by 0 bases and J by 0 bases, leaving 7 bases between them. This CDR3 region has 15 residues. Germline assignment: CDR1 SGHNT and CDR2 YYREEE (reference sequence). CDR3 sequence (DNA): TGTGCCAGCAGCTTGGCCATGAGCTCCTACAATGAGCAGTTCTTC. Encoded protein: CASSLAMSSYNEQFF.

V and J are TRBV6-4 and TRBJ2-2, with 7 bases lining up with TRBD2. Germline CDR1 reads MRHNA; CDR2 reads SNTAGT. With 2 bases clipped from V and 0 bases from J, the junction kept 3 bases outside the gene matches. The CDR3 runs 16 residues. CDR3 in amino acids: CASSDSGETNTGELFF. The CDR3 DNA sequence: TGTGCCAGCAGTGACAGCGGGGAAACGAACACCGGGGAGCTGTTTTTT.

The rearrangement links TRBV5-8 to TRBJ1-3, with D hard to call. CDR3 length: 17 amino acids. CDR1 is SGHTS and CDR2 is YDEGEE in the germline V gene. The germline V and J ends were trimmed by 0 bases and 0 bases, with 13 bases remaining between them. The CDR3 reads CASSLAVAGISGNTIYF. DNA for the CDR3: TGTGCCAGCAGCTTGGCGGTTGCCGGAATCTCTGGAAACACCATATATTTT.

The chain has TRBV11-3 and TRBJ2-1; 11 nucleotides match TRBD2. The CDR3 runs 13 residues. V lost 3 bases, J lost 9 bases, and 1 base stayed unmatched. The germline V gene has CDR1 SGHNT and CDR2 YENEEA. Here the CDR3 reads CASSFLAGGEQFF. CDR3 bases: TGTGCCAGCAGCTTTCTAGCGGGAGGTGAGCAGTTCTTC. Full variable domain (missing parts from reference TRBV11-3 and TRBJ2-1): EAGVVQSPRYKIIEKKQPVAFWCNPISGHNTLYWYLQNLGQGPELLIRYENEEAVDDSQLPKDRFSAERLKGVDSTLKIQPAELGDSAVYLCASSFLAGGEQFFGPGTRLTVL.

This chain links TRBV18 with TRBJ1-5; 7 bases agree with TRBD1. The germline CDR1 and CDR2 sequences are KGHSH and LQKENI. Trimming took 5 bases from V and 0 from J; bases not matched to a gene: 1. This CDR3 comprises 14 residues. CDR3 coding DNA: TGTGCCAGCTCAGGGACAGTTAGCAATCAGCCCCAGCATTTT. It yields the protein CASSGTVSNQPQHF.

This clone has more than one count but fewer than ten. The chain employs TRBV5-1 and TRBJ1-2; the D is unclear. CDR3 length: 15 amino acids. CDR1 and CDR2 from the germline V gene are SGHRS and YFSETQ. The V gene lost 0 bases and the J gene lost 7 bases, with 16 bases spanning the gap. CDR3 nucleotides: TGCGCCAGCAGCTTGGCCCCCCAGGCTCGGGGTGGCTACACCTTC. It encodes CASSLAPQARGGYTF.

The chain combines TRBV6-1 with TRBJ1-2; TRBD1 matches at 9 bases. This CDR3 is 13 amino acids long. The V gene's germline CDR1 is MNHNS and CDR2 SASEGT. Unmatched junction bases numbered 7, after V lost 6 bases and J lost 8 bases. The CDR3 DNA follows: TGTGCCAGCAGGCCAGGCGGACAGGGGGGCTACACCTTC. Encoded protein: CASRPGGQGGYTF.

CDR3 DNA sequence: TGTGCCAGCAGCTTAGCTTCAGGGGTCTACGAGCAGTACTTC. Its translation is CASSLASGVYEQYF. The V gene is TRBV7-2, the J gene TRBJ2-5, with a possible D match to TRBD1 (6 bases). The end of the DNA fits TRBJ2-7 better, so the J call may be wrong. Germline V lookup: CDR1 SGHTA, CDR2 FQGNSA. The CDR3 totals 14 residues.

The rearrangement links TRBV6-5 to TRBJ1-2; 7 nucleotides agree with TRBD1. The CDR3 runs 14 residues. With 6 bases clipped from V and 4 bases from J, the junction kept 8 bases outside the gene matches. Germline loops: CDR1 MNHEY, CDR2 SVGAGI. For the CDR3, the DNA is TGTGCCAGCAGCTCGACAGGGAAAGGCTATGGCTACACCTTC. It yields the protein CASSSTGKGYGYTF.

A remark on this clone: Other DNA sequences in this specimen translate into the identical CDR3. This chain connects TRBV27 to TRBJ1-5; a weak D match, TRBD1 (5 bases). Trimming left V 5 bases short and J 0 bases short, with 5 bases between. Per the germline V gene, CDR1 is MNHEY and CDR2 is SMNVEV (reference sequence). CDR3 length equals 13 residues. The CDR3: CASSQGSNQPQHF. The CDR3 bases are TGTGCCAGCAGTCAGGGTAGCAATCAGCCCCAGCATTTT.

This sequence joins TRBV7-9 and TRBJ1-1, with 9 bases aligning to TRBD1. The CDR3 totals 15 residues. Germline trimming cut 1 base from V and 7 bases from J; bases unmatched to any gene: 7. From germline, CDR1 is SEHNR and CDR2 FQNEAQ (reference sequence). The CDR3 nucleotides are TGTGCCAGCAGCTTAGGGAGGACAGGGGAGATTGAAGCTTTCTTT. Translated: CASSLGRTGEIEAFF. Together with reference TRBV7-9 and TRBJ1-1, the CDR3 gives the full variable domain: DTGVSQNPRHKITKRGQNVTFRCDPISEHNRLYWYRQTLGQGPEFLTYFQNEAQLEKSRLLSDRFSAERPKGSFSTLEIQRTEQGDSAMYLCASSLGRTGEIEAFFGQGTRLTVV.

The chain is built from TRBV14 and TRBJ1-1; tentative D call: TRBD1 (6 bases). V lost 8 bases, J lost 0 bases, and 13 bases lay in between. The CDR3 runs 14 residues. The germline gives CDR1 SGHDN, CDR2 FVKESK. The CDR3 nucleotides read TGTGCCAGCGTCAGGCAGGGGATGAACACTGAAGCTTTCTTT. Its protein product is CASVRQGMNTEAFF. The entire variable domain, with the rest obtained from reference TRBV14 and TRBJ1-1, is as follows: EAGVTQFPSHSVIEKGQTVTLRCDPISGHDNLYWYRRVMGKEIKFLLHFVKESKQDESGMPNNRFLAERTGGTYSTLKVQPAELEDSGVYFCASVRQGMNTEAFFGQGTRLTVV.

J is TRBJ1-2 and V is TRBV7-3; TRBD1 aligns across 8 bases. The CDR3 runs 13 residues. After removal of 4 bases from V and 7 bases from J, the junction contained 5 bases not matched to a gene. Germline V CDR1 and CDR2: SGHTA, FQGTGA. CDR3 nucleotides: TGTGCCAGCAGCTCGGACAGGGACAGTGGCTACACCTTC. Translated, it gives CASSSDRDSGYTF.

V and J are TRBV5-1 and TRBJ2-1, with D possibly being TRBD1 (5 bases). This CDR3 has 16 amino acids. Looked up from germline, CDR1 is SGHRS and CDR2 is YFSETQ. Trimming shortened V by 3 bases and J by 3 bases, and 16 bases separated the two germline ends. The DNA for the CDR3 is TGCGCCAGCAGCTGGGCAGGGCAGACGATCTACAATGAGCAGTTCTTC. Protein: CASSWAGQTIYNEQFF.

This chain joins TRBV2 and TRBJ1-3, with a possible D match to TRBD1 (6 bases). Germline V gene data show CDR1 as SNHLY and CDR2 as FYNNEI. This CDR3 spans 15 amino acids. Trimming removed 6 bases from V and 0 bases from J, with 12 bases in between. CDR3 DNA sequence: TGTGCCAGCAGGGAGACAGGAGACTCTGGAAACACCATATATTTT. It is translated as CASRETGDSGNTIYF.

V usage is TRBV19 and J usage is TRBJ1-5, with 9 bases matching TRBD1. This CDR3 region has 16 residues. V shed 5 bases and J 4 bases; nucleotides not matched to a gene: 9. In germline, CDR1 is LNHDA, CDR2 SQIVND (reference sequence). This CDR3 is CASSLMNRGRNQPQHF. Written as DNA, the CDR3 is TGTGCCAGTAGTCTGATGAACAGGGGGCGAAATCAGCCCCAGCATTTT.

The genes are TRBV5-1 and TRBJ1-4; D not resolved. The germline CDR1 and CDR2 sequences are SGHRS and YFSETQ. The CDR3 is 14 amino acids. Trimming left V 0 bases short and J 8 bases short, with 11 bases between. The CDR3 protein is CASSLDLAGEKLFF. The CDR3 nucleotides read TGCGCCAGCAGCTTGGACCTTGCGGGGGAAAAACTGTTTTTT.